This entry concerns a single TCR beta chain. This clone was found a few times. Its antigen remains undetermined. No base quality information exists; no much larger clone differs at one position. Library generation was performed with the immunoSEQ multiplex PCR assay. To provide template for TCR sequencing, every sample had RNA extracted and reverse transcribed into cDNA. First-strand cDNA was synthesized using SuperScript III with a 2:1 mix of oligo-dT and random hexamers. A synthetic immune receptor repertoire was used to assess amplification bias, and residual bias was removed computationally. In the source study's methods: Raw reads were preprocessed to remove errors, and CDR3 was defined according to IMGT conventions as the region from the conserved cysteine to phenylalanine. Clonality was computed by normalizing Shannon entropy by log2 of the number of productive unique TCRs and subtracting the result from 1. CD4 or CD8 identity of scalp clones was inferred by cross-referencing scalp TCRbeta sequences with sorted blood CD4 and CD8 repertoires. The table was pulled from immuneACCESS by TCRdb, which kept in-frame rearrangements only. Such tables lose some clones; where checked, under half of the loss comes from unresolved V genes, and the rest has no known cause. For V, J and clone size, that table is used; D and trimming come from the DNA. Within this sample are over 150,000 clones, with roughly 50% of them counted one time only. The top ten constitute around 5% of the sample.

V is cut by 1 base and J by 0 bases, and the space between the germline ends is 10 bases. The germline V gene yields SGHVS for CDR1 and FQNEAQ for CDR2. CDR3 length: 15 amino acids, cysteine to phenylalanine. Left in the record is the CDR3 DNA by itself, 45 bases read in frame from the first base. The sample belongs to a study of CD8+ T cells in alopecia areata (dated by TCRdb to 2016 to 2019). Regarding the study in general: The study used high-throughput TCRbeta sequencing to examine T cell clonal expansion in alopecia areata, in both the C3H/HeJ mouse model and human patients. Human TCRbeta sequencing covered scalp tissue and sorted CD4+ and CD8+ peripheral blood T cells from patchy and totalis/universalis alopecia areata patients and healthy controls. Scalp clonality was compared across normal scalp (n=4), patchy alopecia areata scalp (n=8), and alopecia totalis/universalis scalp (n=8). RNA came from the PAXgene miRNA kit for fixed scalp, the miRNeasy kit for PBMCs, and the RNeasy kit for mouse skin. immunoSEQ multiplex PCR using 35 Vbeta forward primers and 13 Jbeta reverse primers was used to amplify TCRbeta CDR3 regions.

The paper's findings and limits, for the study overall: Compared with normal scalp, lesional scalp had higher clonality and more expanded CD8+ clones, particularly in alopecia totalis/universalis, a pattern that suggests antigenic drive. Shared TCR sequences between patients were less evident than in mice, which may be partly attributable to HLA diversity in the patient population. Unlike mouse skin, where gammadelta T cells dominate, normal human skin contains resident alphabeta T cells that get sequenced too, which complicates analysis of the scalp TCR repertoire.

PBMCs were isolated by density centrifugation and stained for CD3, CD4 and CD8, after which CD4+ and CD8+ T cells were sorted on a FACSAria. Scalp biopsies and blood samples were obtained from unaffected controls. Sequencing used CD8+ T cells sorted from blood. The sequence joins TRBV7-8 to TRBJ2-7, with a weak D call of TRBD1 (6 bases match). This receptor was obtained from a human donor in good health. The CDR3 reads as follows: CASSLGTAYSYEQYF. The bases read TGTGCCAGCAGCTTAGGGACAGCCTACTCCTACGAGCAGTACTTC. The entire variable domain, with the stretches around the CDR3 drawn from the reference TRBV7-8 and TRBJ2-7 proteins, is GAGVSQSPRYKVAKRGQDVALRCDPISGHVSLFWYQQALGQGPEFLTYFQNEAQLDKSGLPSDRFFAERPEGSVSTLKIQRTQQEDSAVYLCASSLGTAYSYEQYFGPGTRLTVT.